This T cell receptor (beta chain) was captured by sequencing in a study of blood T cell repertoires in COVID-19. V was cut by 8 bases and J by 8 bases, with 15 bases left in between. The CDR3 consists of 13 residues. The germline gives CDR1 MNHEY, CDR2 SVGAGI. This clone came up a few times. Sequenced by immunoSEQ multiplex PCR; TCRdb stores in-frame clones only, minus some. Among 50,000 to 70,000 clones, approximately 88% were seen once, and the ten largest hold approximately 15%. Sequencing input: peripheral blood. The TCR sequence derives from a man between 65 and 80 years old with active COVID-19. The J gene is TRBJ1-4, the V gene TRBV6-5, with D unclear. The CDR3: CASRFFPGEKLFF. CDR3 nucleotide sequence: TGTGCCAGCCGATTTTTTCCGGGGGAAAAACTGTTTTTT.